This T cell receptor (beta chain) was found in a study of cytomegalovirus exposure and HLA in healthy donors. Study outcomes and limitations: Both high specificity and high sensitivity reportedly marked the classifier's diagnosis of cytomegalovirus status. An observed cluster of highly shared sequence variants was recorded as a likely sequencing artifact. DRB1 showed the most TCR associations and HLA-C the fewest in a later analysis, as rates varied by HLA locus.

A multiplex PCR was run with 60 Vbeta primers and 13 Jbeta primers. Repertoires were generated with immunoSEQ multiplex PCR, while TCRdb's copy carries only in-frame clones and drops some. The repertoire holds hundreds of thousands of clones, with 78% as singletons. The CDR3 has 13 amino acids. Germline assignment: CDR1 SNHLY and CDR2 FYNNEI. V was pared by 6 bases and J by 8 bases, with 14 bases between. This clone was picked up a small number of times. Its antigen is unidentified. The receptor was isolated from a male donor in good health and CMV-seronegative. Sequencing was carried out using PBMCs. The genes are TRBV2 and TRBJ2-1; weak D call: TRBD2 (5 bases). The CDR3 sequence is CASRDWERDEQFF. As DNA, the CDR3 is TGTGCCAGCAGGGACTGGGAGAGGGATGAGCAGTTCTTC.